This paragraph covers one T cell receptor (beta chain) sequence. These data originate in a study of blood T cell repertoires in COVID-19. Under the authors' procedure: Amplification from reference gene primers served as the basis for estimated nucleated cell counts. Assay: immunoSEQ multiplex PCR; the TCRdb copy retains only in-frame clones and omits some. Clonal size and the V and J genes are those of that table, whereas D and trimming came from the DNA. The data hold fewer than 150,000 clones, with around nine tenths observed a single time. The V gene's germline CDR1 is MDHEN and CDR2 SYDVKM. The CDR3 runs 15 residues. The J segment lost 0 bases and the V segment lost 8 bases, leaving 6 bases of the junction unmatched.

The sequence was obtained from a man aged 45-65 years with active or convalescent COVID-19. The sample consisted of peripheral blood. This chain joins TRBV28 and TRBJ2-4; 8 bases map to TRBD2. This chain's CDR3 is CASASGRVAKNIQYF. In nucleotides, the CDR3 is TGTGCCAGCGCCAGCGGGAGAGTAGCCAAAAACATTCAGTACTTC. The variable domain in full, with the rest retrieved from reference TRBV28 and TRBJ2-4, is DVKVTQSSRYLVKRTGEKVFLECVQDMDHENMFWYRQDPGLGLRLIYFSYDVKMKEKGDIPEGYSVSREKKERFSLILESASTNQTSMYLCASASGRVAKNIQYFGAGTRLSVL.